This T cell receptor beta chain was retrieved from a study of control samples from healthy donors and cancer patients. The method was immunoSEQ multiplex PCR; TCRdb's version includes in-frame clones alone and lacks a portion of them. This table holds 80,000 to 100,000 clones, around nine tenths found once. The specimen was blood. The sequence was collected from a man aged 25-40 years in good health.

The CDR3: CASSLSSGEEASTDTQYF. CDR3 bases: TGTGCCAGCAGCTTATCCTCGGGTGAGGAAGCAAGCACAGATACGCAGTATTTT. The rearrangement uses TRBV7-6 and TRBJ2-3; D remains unclear. There are 18 residues in the CDR3. The V gene lost 2 bases and the J gene lost 0 bases, with 18 bases spanning the gap. The germline CDR1 and CDR2 sequences are SGHVS and FNYEAQ.